This T cell receptor (beta chain) is from a study of blood T cells in healthy people across ages. Regarding the study as a whole: Relative to aged donors, long-lived donors carried more naive CD4+ cells and displayed higher diversity.

A second PCR of roughly 6 to 12 cycles used a sample-barcoded 5' primer and a J-beta primer mix. TCRdb independently ran MiXCR on the 5' RACE reads; one entry per CDR3 protein. The data show roughly 900,000 distinct CDR3 sequences, 25% to 35% seen once. Trimming took off 4 bases at V and 4 bases at J, with 21 bases between the two ends. Germline V gene data show CDR1 as SGHRS and CDR2 as YFSETQ. The CDR3 extends over 18 amino acids. As regards this clonotype: Antigen specificity is unknown. A clone one base away is much larger, so this may be a read error.

The clonotype was recovered from an elderly woman in good health. Source material: blood. The chain links TRBV5-1 to TRBJ2-6; D perhaps matches TRBD2 (6 bases). Here the CDR3 DNA reads TGCGCCAGCAGCACGGGGGAGGCGTCCCCAACCGGGGCCAACGTCCTGACTTTC. Translating it yields CASSTGEASPTGANVLTF. The full variable domain, completed using reference TRBV5-1 and TRBJ2-6, is KAGVTQTPRYLIKTRGQQVTLSCSPISGHRSVSWYQQTPGQGLQFLFEYFSETQRNKGNFPGRFSGRQFSNSRSEMNVSTLELGDSALYLCASSTGEASPTGANVLTFGAGSRLTVL.